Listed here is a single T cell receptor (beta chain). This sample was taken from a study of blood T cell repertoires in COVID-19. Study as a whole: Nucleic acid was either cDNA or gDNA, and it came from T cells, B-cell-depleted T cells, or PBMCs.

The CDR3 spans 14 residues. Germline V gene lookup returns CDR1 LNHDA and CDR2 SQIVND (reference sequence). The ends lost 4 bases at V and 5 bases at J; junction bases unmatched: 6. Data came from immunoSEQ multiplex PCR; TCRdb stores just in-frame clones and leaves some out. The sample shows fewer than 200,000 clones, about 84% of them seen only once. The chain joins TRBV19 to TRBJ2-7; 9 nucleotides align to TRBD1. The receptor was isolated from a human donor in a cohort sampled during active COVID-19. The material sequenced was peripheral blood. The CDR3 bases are TGTGCCAGTAGTAACCGGGACAGGGAGGACGAGCAGTACTTC. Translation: CASSNRDREDEQYF.